This passage covers 9 T cell receptor beta chains from one sample sequenced in a study of metastatic and nonmetastatic thyroid tumors. TCRdb re-called clones from the PCR reads using MiXCR. The sample yields about 10,000 clones, 32% seen once. Thyroid surgery was preceded by no treatment in any patient. The specimen was tumor tissue. These receptors all come from a female donor with papillary thyroid cancer or a benign thyroid nodule (not recorded which). Some clones in this sample may be carry-over from other donors' samples.

The chain links TRBV15 to TRBJ2-7; D is possibly TRBD1 or TRBD2 (6 bases each). The CDR3 consists of 16 residues. V was pared by 5 bases and J by 3 bases, with 20 bases between. Germline V gene data show CDR1 as LNHNV and CDR2 as YYDKDF (reference sequence). Here the CDR3 DNA reads TGTGCCACCAGCGAGGGGGGCGGGGACACGATCTACGAGCAGTACTTC. Translated, it gives CATSEGGGDTIYEQYF.

The gene calls are TRBV10-3 and TRBJ2-7; a possible D gene is TRBD1 (6 bases). The V end lost 4 bases, the J end lost 3 bases, and 13 bases lay between the germline ends. Looked up from germline, CDR1 is ENHRY and CDR2 is SYGVKD. This CDR3 contains 14 residues. The DNA for the CDR3 is TGTGCCATCAGTGGAGGGGTAGGGGGCTACGAGCAGTACTTC. Translation gives CAISGGVGGYEQYF.

This clone was found a few times. One end of the junction fails to match germline, which may point to a read error. V usage is TRBV10-1 and J usage is TRBJ2-1; D possibly corresponds to TRBD2 (6 bases). The CDR3 loop spans 12 amino acids. The V gene's germline CDR1 is WNHNN and CDR2 SYGVQD (reference sequence). The CDR3 here is CASGDFYNEQFF. CDR3 nucleotides: TGTGCTTCGGGGGATTTCTACAATGAGCAGTTCTTC.

The V and J genes are TRBV12-3 or TRBV12-4 and TRBJ2-7; D is uncertain. V lost 4 bases and J lost 0, with 4 bases in between. CDR3 size: 12 residues. The CDR3 DNA is TGTGCCAGCAGTTCCAGCTCCTACGAGCAGTACTTC. It is translated as CASSSSSYEQYF.

As concerns this clone: This sequence may be a read error, since a much larger clone differs from it by one base. Other DNA sequences in the same sample also yield this CDR3. The chain carries TRBV7-7 and TRBJ2-1, with 11 bases fitting TRBD2. Germline lookup yields CDR1 SSHAT and CDR2 FNYEAQ (reference sequence). The CDR3 runs to 18 residues. CDR3 nucleotides: TGTGCTAGCAGCCCGCAACCAACCGGGACTAGCGGTCTCAATGAGCAGTTCTTC. This gives the protein CASSPQPTGTSGLNEQFF.

The J gene is TRBJ1-2, the V gene TRBV20-1; D might be TRBD1 (6 bases). CDR1 and CDR2 from the germline V gene are DFQATT and SNEGSKA (reference sequence). Trimming shortened V by 1 base and J by 8 bases, and 11 bases separated the two germline ends. The CDR3 consists of 12 residues. CDR3 residues: CSARVQGWGYTF. CDR3 coding DNA: TGCAGTGCTAGAGTTCAGGGGTGGGGCTACACCTTC.

This clone ranks as medium-sized. The chain uses TRBV4-1 and TRBJ2-1, with D possibly being TRBD1 (5 bases). This CDR3 has 15 amino acids. Looked up from germline, CDR1 is MGHRA and CDR2 is YSYEKL. Trimming pared 1 base from V and 5 bases from J, leaving 12 bases between. The CDR3 DNA reads as TGCGCCAGCAGCCAAGGGTGGGGCCTTAACAATGAGCAGTTCTTC. Protein: CASSQGWGLNNEQFF.

The J gene is TRBJ2-1, the V gene TRBV5-1; the D gene is possibly TRBD1 (6 bases). Trimming took 2 bases from V and 6 from J, leaving 9 bases between them. This CDR3 has 13 residues. In germline, CDR1 is SGHRS, CDR2 YFSETQ. This CDR3 reads CASSFGTSNEQFF. CDR3 coding DNA: TGCGCCAGCAGCTTCGGGACATCCAATGAGCAGTTCTTC. Supplemented by reference TRBV5-1 and TRBJ2-1, the full variable domain reads KAGVTQTPRYLIKTRGQQVTLSCSPISGHRSVSWYQQTPGQGLQFLFEYFSETQRNKGNFPGRFSGRQFSNSRSEMNVSTLELGDSALYLCASSFGTSNEQFFGPGTRLTVL.

The V call is TRBV2, the J call TRBJ2-3; D may be TRBD1 (5 bases). V shed 2 bases and J shed 8 bases, with 17 bases lying between them. Germline V gene sequence: CDR1 SNHLY, CDR2 FYNNEI. This CDR3 has 15 amino acids. CDR3 sequence: CASSERQGGLGTQYF. The CDR3 DNA reads TGTGCCAGCAGTGAACGGCAGGGTGGCTTAGGTACGCAGTATTTT.